This TCR beta chain was identified in a study of identical twins. One entry per CDR3 protein results from TCRdb running MiXCR on the 5' RACE reads. The sample has 1.5 million to 2 million distinct CDR3 sequences; 25% to 35% are singletons. Germline V gives CDR1 MNHEY, CDR2 SMNVEV (reference sequence). The germline V and J ends were trimmed by 2 bases and 0 bases, with 7 bases remaining between them. CDR3 length: 15 residues. V usage is TRBV27 and J usage is TRBJ1-4; D uncertain. Sample: cord blood. This clonotype was sampled from a newborn girl in good health. The chain's CDR3 is CASSLRASTNEKLFF. The CDR3 nucleotides are TGTGCCAGCAGTTTACGCGCCTCAACTAATGAAAAACTGTTTTTT. Based on the CDR3 plus reference TRBV27 and TRBJ1-4, the full variable domain is EAQVTQNPRYLITVTGKKLTVTCSQNMNHEYMSWYRQDPGLGLRQIYYSMNVEVTDKGDVPEGYKVSRKEKRNFPLILESPSPNQTSLYFCASSLRASTNEKLFFGSGTQLSVL.